The clone carrying this T cell receptor beta chain has just a few counts. What it recognizes is unknown. TCRdb independently ran MiXCR on the 5' RACE reads; one entry per CDR3 protein. The table records roughly 280,000 distinct CDR3 sequences, around 20% of them present only once. The sample is drawn from a study of CD8 T cells in ankylosing spondylitis. Whole-study results and caveats: Blood of patients with ankylosing spondylitis appeared to be characterized by a TCR beta motif of eight highly homologous variants. With a CD8+ phenotype, disease-linked clones were relatively rare in peripheral blood.

Germline lookup yields CDR1 MDHEN and CDR2 SYDVKM. The CDR3 loop spans 14 amino acids. V lost 6 bases, J lost 9 bases, and 20 bases lay in between. Specimen: blood, either unsorted or a sorted T cell fraction (not recorded which). The chain combines TRBV28 with TRBJ1-1; unclear D gene. This TCR came from a male donor with ankylosing spondylitis or in good health (not recorded which). The CDR3 reads CASSPGPTRFQAFF. The DNA of the CDR3 is TGTGCCAGCAGCCCCGGGCCGACCCGTTTTCAAGCTTTCTTT.